These T cell receptor beta chains were read from a single sample in a study of T cells after posttransplantation cyclophosphamide. Clones were read by immunoSEQ multiplex PCR, and TCRdb kept only the in-frame ones, dropping some. The sample includes 30,000 or so clones, none of them occurring once. The sequencing input was PBMCs. These receptors all come from a woman in her 30s in good health and a related stem cell transplant donor. CDR3s include the opening cysteine and the closing phenylalanine or tryptophan. The D gene is left open where the match is weak. Clone size appears in some rows only: once, few, many, or a class for an expanded clone.

V,D,J,size,DNA,CDR3
TRBV6-5,TRBD1,TRBJ2-7,many,TGTGCCAGCAGTTACCGGACAGGCCGCAGTTTGTACTTC,CASSYRTGRSLYF
TRBV6-2/TRBV6-3,TRBD2,TRBJ2-7,many,TGTGCCAGCAGTCTCGGACTAGGCGAGCAGTACTTC,CASSLGLGEQYF
TRBV2,.,TRBJ1-6,many,TGTGCCAGCAGCAACAGGGTTGGGGAATCACCCCTCCACTTT,CASSNRVGESPLHF
TRBV4-2,.,TRBJ2-2,many,TGTGCCAGCAGACGCAGGGAGCGGGACACCGGGGAGCTGTTTTTT,CASRRRERDTGELFF
TRBV4-3,TRBD1,TRBJ2-7,many,TGCGCCAGCAGCCAAGTGTGGCAGGGGGCCTACGAGCAGTACTTC,CASSQVWQGAYEQYF
TRBV5-4,TRBD1,TRBJ1-4,many,TGTGCCAGCAGCTCCCAGGGGGAGTATGAAAAACTGTTTTTT,CASSSQGEYEKLFF
TRBV9,.,TRBJ2-3,.,TGTGCCAGCAGCGTTGACGGGTCGAGCACAGATACGCAGTATTTT,CASSVDGSSTDTQYF
TRBV7-8,TRBD1,TRBJ1-2,few,TGTGCCAGCAGCCCGGACAGGAACTATGGCTACACCTTC,CASSPDRNYGYTF
TRBV25-1,.,TRBJ1-1,few,TGTGCCAGCAGGGAGGCGGCGAACACTGAAGCTTTCTTT,CASREAANTEAFF
TRBV2,TRBD1,TRBJ1-1,many,TGTGCCAGTCAGGAGGGGACAGCGAGAACTGAAGCTTTCTTT,CASQEGTARTEAFF
TRBV5-7,TRBD1,TRBJ1-2,few,TGTGCCAGCAGCTCTCGAAGATACCGGGACAGCTTTCTAGGCTATGGCTACACCTTC,CASSSRRYRDSFLGYGYTF
TRBV28,.,TRBJ1-2,many,TGTGCCAGCAGTTTGTGGCAGGGTGGTTATGGCTACACCTTC,CASSLWQGGYGYTF
TRBV9,TRBD1,TRBJ1-1,many,TGTGCCCTTCGAGGAGGGGGCTCTGAAGCTTTCTTT,CALRGGGSEAFF
TRBV6-1,.,TRBJ1-6,many,TGTGCCAGCAGTGGACAGGTCTCGGGGTCACCCCTCCACTTT,CASSGQVSGSPLHF
TRBV18,TRBD2,TRBJ2-1,many,TGTGCCAGCTCACCACCGGTAGCGGGCGGGCGGGATGAGCAGTTCTTC,CASSPPVAGGRDEQFF
TRBV7-2,.,TRBJ2-1,many,TGTGCCAGCAGCTTAGCGGGGGGGCCCTACAATGAGCAGTTCTTC,CASSLAGGPYNEQFF
TRBV15,.,TRBJ1-1,.,TGTGCCACCAGCAGAGATCTGGGCAGGGCGGTGAACACTGAAGCTTTCTTT,CATSRDLGRAVNTEAFF
TRBV7-2,TRBD1,TRBJ1-2,few,TGTGCCAGCAGCTTAGCAGGACAGGGTTATGGCTACACCTTC,CASSLAGQGYGYTF
TRBV6-2/TRBV6-3,.,TRBJ1-5,many,TGTGCCAGCAGTTACTCGTTCAGGGGTGATCAGCCCCAGCATTTT,CASSYSFRGDQPQHF
TRBV4-2,TRBD2,TRBJ2-5,few,TGTGCCAGCAGCCAAGGAAGTACTAGCGGGGAGACCCAGTACTTC,CASSQGSTSGETQYF
TRBV6-1,.,TRBJ1-2,few,TGTGCCAGCAGTGAAGAGGGTCTCTATGGCTACACCTTC,CASSEEGLYGYTF
TRBV12-3/TRBV12-4,.,TRBJ1-1,.,TGTGCCAGCAGTTTGGAGGGACTCAACACTGAAGCTTTCTTT,CASSLEGLNTEAFF
TRBV2,TRBD2,TRBJ2-1,many,TGTGCCAGCAGACTAGCGGGGGGGCCTGGTGAGCAGTTCTTC,CASRLAGGPGEQFF
TRBV5-1,TRBD1,TRBJ2-1,many,TGCGCCAGCAGCGGCGGGACAGGGGTTTACAATGAGCAGTTCTTC,CASSGGTGVYNEQFF
TRBV6-2/TRBV6-3,TRBD1,TRBJ2-7,many,TGTGCCACCCAACCGGGACAGCTCTACGAGCAGTACTTC,CATQPGQLYEQYF
TRBV6-5,.,TRBJ1-2,many,TGTGCCAGCAGTTACTTATCACAGGGTACGGGTTATGGCTACACCTTC,CASSYLSQGTGYGYTF
TRBV6-5,.,TRBJ2-5,many,TGTGCCAGCAGTTACAGGGGACTCCAAGAGACCCAGTACTTC,CASSYRGLQETQYF
TRBV6-1,.,TRBJ2-1,many,TGTGCCAGCGAGGGCACACAATACAATGAGCAGTTCTTC,CASEGTQYNEQFF
TRBV7-2,TRBD1,TRBJ2-5,many,TGTGCCAGCAGCTTAGGGGGACAGGGTAGAGAGACCCAGTACTTC,CASSLGGQGRETQYF
TRBV5-6,TRBD2,TRBJ2-1,many,TGTGCCAGCAGCTCTATAGCGGGAGGCTCCTACAATGAGCAGTTCTTC,CASSSIAGGSYNEQFF
TRBV6-5,.,TRBJ2-3,many,TGTGCCAGCAGTTCACAGCTTACAGATACGCAGTATTTT,CASSSQLTDTQYF
TRBV19,.,TRBJ1-5,many,TGTGCCAGTAGCCAGGGGCAGAGTCAGCCCCAGCATTTT,CASSQGQSQPQHF
TRBV7-8,.,TRBJ2-2,.,TGTGCCAGCCGACAGTTAACGAACACCGGGGAGCTGTTTTTT,CASRQLTNTGELFF
TRBV4-2,.,TRBJ1-2,few,TGTGCCAGCAGCCAAGATCGGGGGGGGAGGTATGGCTACACCTTC,CASSQDRGGRYGYTF
TRBV5-1,TRBD2,TRBJ2-3,many,TGCGCCAGCAGCGTCCCGGGACTAGCAGATACGCAGTATTTT,CASSVPGLADTQYF
TRBV10-3,TRBD1,TRBJ1-6,many,TGTGCCATCAGTGAGGGACAGGGGGGATCACCCCTCCACTTT,CAISEGQGGSPLHF
TRBV7-2,.,TRBJ1-6,many,TGTGCCAGCAGCTTAATGGTGGCCTCCTATAATTCACCCCTCCACTTT,CASSLMVASYNSPLHF
TRBV12-3/TRBV12-4,.,TRBJ2-5,few,TGTGCCAGCAGTGCCGGGACTGATCAAGAGACCCAGTACTTC,CASSAGTDQETQYF
TRBV4-1,.,TRBJ2-7,many,TGCGCCAGCAGCCCCTTGGACAGCTACGAGCAGTACTTC,CASSPLDSYEQYF
TRBV28,.,TRBJ1-2,many,TGTGCCAGCAGTCCCCCTCGGGGGGCGCGTCCCTATGGCTACACCTTC,CASSPPRGARPYGYTF
TRBV5-1,TRBD1,TRBJ2-3,many,TGCGCCAGCAGCTCTGGACAGGGGACAGATACGCAGTATTTT,CASSSGQGTDTQYF
TRBV5-1,TRBD1,TRBJ1-6,many,TGCGCCAGCAGCCCAGGGGGCTTGGGCTCACCCCTCCACTTT,CASSPGGLGSPLHF
TRBV4-2,TRBD2,TRBJ2-3,.,TGTGCCAGCAGCCAAGCCGTTGGTCACAGCGGGGGTGGTAGCACAGATACGCAGTATTTT,CASSQAVGHSGGGSTDTQYF
TRBV7-9,.,TRBJ1-2,many,TGTGCCAGCAGCCCGGTGGTTAACTATGGCTACACCTTC,CASSPVVNYGYTF
TRBV2,TRBD1,TRBJ2-2,many,TGTGCCAGCAGCCCCGGGACAGGGGGTGACACCGGGGAGCTGTTTTTT,CASSPGTGGDTGELFF
TRBV18,.,TRBJ2-7,many,TGTGCCAGCTCACCCAGACATGGCGACGAGCAGTACTTC,CASSPRHGDEQYF
TRBV2,.,TRBJ2-7,many,TGTGCCAGCAGCCTGACAGGGAGGAGATCCGAGCAGTACTTC,CASSLTGRRSEQYF
TRBV7-2,TRBD1,TRBJ2-5,.,TGTGCCAGCAGCTGGGACAGGAGATCGGAGACCCAGTACTTC,CASSWDRRSETQYF
TRBV11-2,.,TRBJ1-5,many,TGTGCCAGCAGCTTAGATGGACAAAGCAATCAGCCCCAGCATTTT,CASSLDGQSNQPQHF
TRBV10-3,.,TRBJ2-2,many,TGTGCCATCAGCGTAAACACCGGGGAGCTGTTTTTT,CAISVNTGELFF
TRBV12-3/TRBV12-4,.,TRBJ2-7,few,TGTGCCAGCAGCCGCGGGACTCTTAGCTCCTACGAGCAGTACTTC,CASSRGTLSSYEQYF
TRBV19,.,TRBJ2-6,many,TGTGCCAGTAGTATGTACTCTGGGGCCAACGTCCTGACTTTC,CASSMYSGANVLTF